This record looks at one T cell receptor beta chain sequence and its context. V lost 0 bases to trimming and J lost 1 base, with 10 bases between them. Germline V lookup: CDR1 SGHNT, CDR2 YYREEE (reference sequence). The CDR3 sequence is 15 residues long. Generated by immunoSEQ multiplex PCR, the TCRdb table keeps only in-frame clones and is missing some. In the table there are some 110,000 clones, about 90% of which are singletons. This specimen comes from a study of T cell changes during pregnancy in multiple sclerosis. This receptor was taken from a female donor with multiple sclerosis, enrolled in a pregnancy study. The chain couples TRBV5-4 to TRBJ1-2; the D gene is possibly TRBD1 (5 bases). The sample in question was peripheral blood, obtained in the third trimester of pregnancy. CDR3 residues: CASSLVGHLNYGYTF. DNA of the CDR3: TGTGCCAGCAGCTTGGTAGGACACCTTAACTATGGCTACACCTTC.